This T cell receptor (beta chain) was identified during a study of T cell responses to AZD1222 COVID-19 vaccine. Profiled with immunoSEQ multiplex PCR; TCRdb holds only in-frame clones, not every one. The sample has over 150,000 clones, approximately 92% seen once; the top ten hold 0.8% to 1.3%. Regarding this clone: Antigen: not known.

The study's findings and limits: All repertoire sampling was performed exclusively after the peak T cell response. Only a handful of AZD1222 recipients were seropositive at baseline. Donors were largely white British and mainly female; clonal diversity was possibly underestimated. Dominant at 160-218 and 743-854, vaccine-associated CD4 TCRs also spanned spike.

Trimming at V came to 2 bases and at J to 5 bases, leaving 6 bases not matched to a gene. CDR3 length: 15 amino acids. CDR1 is SGHAT, CDR2 FQNNGV, per germline. The specimen was peripheral blood, collected 28 days after the second dose of the MenACWY control vaccine. The V and J genes are TRBV11-2 and TRBJ2-1, with 7 bases matching TRBD2. The TCR originated in an adult who received the MenACWY meningococcal vaccine as a control. CDR3 DNA: TGTGCCAGCAGCTTACTCTTGGGGGGGGACAATGAGCAGTTCTTC. Amino acids: CASSLLLGGDNEQFF.